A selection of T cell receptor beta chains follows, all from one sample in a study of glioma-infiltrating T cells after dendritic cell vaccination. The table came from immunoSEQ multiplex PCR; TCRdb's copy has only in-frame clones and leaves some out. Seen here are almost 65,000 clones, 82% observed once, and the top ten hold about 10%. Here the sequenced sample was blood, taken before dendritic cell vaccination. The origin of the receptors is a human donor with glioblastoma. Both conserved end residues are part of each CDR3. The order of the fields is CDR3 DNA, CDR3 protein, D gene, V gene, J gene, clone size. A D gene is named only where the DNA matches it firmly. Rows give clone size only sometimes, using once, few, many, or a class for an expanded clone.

CDR3nt: TGTGCCAGCAGCTTAAAGGGGGGACAGTCCTACGAGCAGTACTTC
CDR3aa: CASSLKGGQSYEQYF
d_gene: -
v_gene: TRBV7-2
j_gene: TRBJ2-7
abundance: -

CDR3nt: TGTGCCTGGAGTGTCAGGGAGGGTCAGCCCCAGCATTTT
CDR3aa: CAWSVREGQPQHF
d_gene: -
v_gene: TRBV30
j_gene: TRBJ1-5
abundance: -

CDR3nt: TGTGCCAGCAGCTTCTCAGGGGCGGACACCGGGGAGCTGTTTTTT
CDR3aa: CASSFSGADTGELFF
d_gene: -
v_gene: TRBV7-6
j_gene: TRBJ2-2
abundance: -

CDR3nt: TGTGCCAGCAGGGGGGAGAGCGGGGCGCGATACAATGAGCAGTTCTTC
CDR3aa: CASRGESGARYNEQFF
d_gene: -
v_gene: TRBV12-1
j_gene: TRBJ2-1
abundance: -

CDR3nt: TGCGCCAGCAGCTTGGATCCGGGTAGGCAGCCCCAGCATTTT
CDR3aa: CASSLDPGRQPQHF
d_gene: -
v_gene: TRBV5-1
j_gene: TRBJ1-5
abundance: -

CDR3nt: TGTGCCAGCAGCCGAGACACAGCCTCCTATAATTCGCCCCTCCACTTT
CDR3aa: CASSRDTASYNSPLHF
d_gene: -
v_gene: TRBV7-9
j_gene: TRBJ1-6
abundance: -

CDR3nt: TGTGCCAGCAGCTTAGCGGGGGGTAGCTTAGACATTCAGTACTTC
CDR3aa: CASSLAGGSLDIQYF
d_gene: -
v_gene: TRBV7-2
j_gene: TRBJ2-4
abundance: once

CDR3nt: TGTGCCAGCAGTATCCCAGGGAGGGATACCGAAGCTTTCTTT
CDR3aa: CASSIPGRDTEAFF
d_gene: -
v_gene: TRBV28
j_gene: TRBJ1-1
abundance: -

CDR3nt: TGTGCCAGCAGCCCCTGGACTAGCGGGGGCCGCACAGATACGCAGTATTTT
CDR3aa: CASSPWTSGGRTDTQYF
d_gene: TRBD2
v_gene: TRBV7-9
j_gene: TRBJ2-3
abundance: -

CDR3nt: TGTGCCAGCAGCTTAGGCGGGGGGGACAAGCAGTACTTC
CDR3aa: CASSLGGGDKQYF
d_gene: TRBD2
v_gene: TRBV11-2
j_gene: TRBJ2-7
abundance: -

CDR3nt: TGTGCCAGCAGTCTCGCTAGGGGGCGAGGCCAGCCCCAGCATTTT
CDR3aa: CASSLARGRGQPQHF
d_gene: TRBD1
v_gene: TRBV2
j_gene: TRBJ1-5
abundance: -

CDR3nt: TGTGCCAGCAGTTCCTCTCTCCAGGCCCTTTTAGAAAACACCATATATTTT
CDR3aa: CASSSSLQALLENTIYF
d_gene: -
v_gene: TRBV27
j_gene: TRBJ1-3
abundance: -

CDR3nt: TGTGCCAGCAGAGGGACAGGGCCGGACGAGCAGTACTTC
CDR3aa: CASRGTGPDEQYF
d_gene: TRBD1
v_gene: TRBV28
j_gene: TRBJ2-7
abundance: -

CDR3nt: TGTGCCAGTAGTATAGGCGGCAGGGTCACAGATACGCAGTATTTT
CDR3aa: CASSIGGRVTDTQYF
d_gene: -
v_gene: TRBV19
j_gene: TRBJ2-3
abundance: few

CDR3nt: TGCGCCAGCAGCCTTCTTATGGGGGTAAGACCCCCGGGGGGAGCTTTCTTT
CDR3aa: CASSLLMGVRPPGGAFF
d_gene: -
v_gene: TRBV4-1
j_gene: TRBJ1-1
abundance: -

CDR3nt: TGTGCCAGCAGTTTATCTAAGGGAGGGGTGACCTATGGCTACACCTTC
CDR3aa: CASSLSKGGVTYGYTF
d_gene: -
v_gene: TRBV27
j_gene: TRBJ1-2
abundance: -

CDR3nt: TGTGCCTTCCTTGGGGCGACCCAAGAGACCCAGTACTTC
CDR3aa: CAFLGATQETQYF
d_gene: -
v_gene: TRBV7-9
j_gene: TRBJ2-5
abundance: -

CDR3nt: TGTGCCAGCAGCCTGGTGCGGGGGGCACAAGAGACCCAGTACTTC
CDR3aa: CASSLVRGAQETQYF
d_gene: TRBD2
v_gene: TRBV28
j_gene: TRBJ2-5
abundance: -

CDR3nt: TGTGCCAGCAGCACAAGGGGGGGGGCGTGGGAAAAACTGTTTTTT
CDR3aa: CASSTRGGAWEKLFF
d_gene: -
v_gene: TRBV7-8
j_gene: TRBJ1-4
abundance: -

CDR3nt: TGTGCCAGCAGTTCCCCTGACAGGTTAGAGACCCAGTACTTC
CDR3aa: CASSSPDRLETQYF
d_gene: -
v_gene: TRBV27
j_gene: TRBJ2-5
abundance: -

CDR3nt: TGTGCCAGCAGATCCGGGGGGAAGTATCAGCCCCAGCATTTT
CDR3aa: CASRSGGKYQPQHF
d_gene: -
v_gene: TRBV28
j_gene: TRBJ1-5
abundance: -

CDR3nt: TGTGCCAGCAGCCCATGGACAGGATTTGCCTCTGGGGCCAACGTCCTGACTTTC
CDR3aa: CASSPWTGFASGANVLTF
d_gene: TRBD1
v_gene: TRBV7-9
j_gene: TRBJ2-6
abundance: -

CDR3nt: TGTGCCATCAGTCGGGACATTTCTGGCACAGATACGCAGTATTTT
CDR3aa: CAISRDISGTDTQYF
d_gene: -
v_gene: TRBV10-3
j_gene: TRBJ2-3
abundance: -

CDR3nt: TGTGCCAGCAGTGAAGCCTCGGGCACAGATACGCAGTATTTT
CDR3aa: CASSEASGTDTQYF
d_gene: -
v_gene: TRBV2
j_gene: TRBJ2-3
abundance: -

CDR3nt: TGTGCCAGTAGAGAGCAGGGGGCGCATGGCTACACCTTC
CDR3aa: CASREQGAHGYTF
d_gene: TRBD1
v_gene: TRBV19
j_gene: TRBJ1-2
abundance: -

CDR3nt: TGTGCCAGCAGCGAAGGGAGTGGCTACACCTTC
CDR3aa: CASSEGSGYTF
d_gene: -
v_gene: TRBV9
j_gene: TRBJ1-2
abundance: few

CDR3nt: TGTGCCAGCAGTGAACCCACAAATTCACCCCTCCACTTT
CDR3aa: CASSEPTNSPLHF
d_gene: -
v_gene: TRBV2
j_gene: TRBJ1-6
abundance: -

CDR3nt: TGCGCCAGCAGCCAAGTGGGACAGGGCAATCAGCCCCAGCATTTT
CDR3aa: CASSQVGQGNQPQHF
d_gene: TRBD1
v_gene: TRBV4-1
j_gene: TRBJ1-5
abundance: -

CDR3nt: TGTGCCAGCAGTGAGACAACAGGGATCTCCTACGAGCAGTACTTC
CDR3aa: CASSETTGISYEQYF
d_gene: -
v_gene: TRBV2
j_gene: TRBJ2-7
abundance: -